The TCR beta chain under discussion was sequenced for a study of response to subunit inactivated influenza vaccine. In its sample, this clonotype was seen a few times. Its antigen is currently unknown. Germline CDR1 is KGHSH and CDR2 is LQKENI. There are 17 residues in the CDR3. V was clipped by 6 bases and J by 2 bases, with 17 bases between them. TCRdb reprocessed the RT-PCR reads with MiXCR, giving one entry per CDR3 protein. The repertoire holds around 760,000 distinct CDR3 sequences, with approximately 14% as singletons. Study findings and constraints: Researchers suggested that each seasonal influenza vaccination recruits few new T cells.

The starting material was PBMCs from blood, obtained less than 15 days before vaccination. V and J are TRBV18 and TRBJ2-6; D gene unclear. The source is a man in his fifties who received an inactivated influenza vaccine. DNA of the CDR3: TGTGCCAGCTCTCCCCTTGGTACCCTGACTGGGGCCAACGTCCTGACTTTC. Its protein is CASSPLGTLTGANVLTF.